This T cell receptor beta chain was captured by sequencing in a study of cytomegalovirus exposure and HLA in healthy donors (dated by TCRdb to 2017 to 2019). About the investigation overall: In an earlier analysis of roughly 500 of the donors, 276 Gb of sequence data and just under 120 million unique TCR beta sequences from about 180 million T cells were reported. Roughly 300 gigabases of sequencing data and tens of millions of unique TCR sequences were included in an early release covering roughly 600 HLA-typed donors. The genetic ancestry cluster associated with self-reported Caucasian donors included around four fifths of the roughly 380 genotyped donors. The study aimed to test whether cataloging public T cell receptors could reveal signatures of past pathogen exposure. Using immunosequencing, the study profiled T cell repertoires from 500 to 800 subjects and related those repertoires to cytomegalovirus serostatus. A separate validation cohort of roughly 120 different subjects was used in addition to the approximately 610-subject first cohort. The study combined high-throughput TCR immunosequencing, statistical association of individual TCRs with disease status, and machine learning to predict cytomegalovirus infection status. In a later analysis, previously published TCR beta repertoires from 500 to 750 donors were re-analyzed and high-resolution HLA genotyping was added so that TCR occurrence patterns could be studied. Rather than drawing on any new phenotypic data, the later analysis identified candidate immune exposures from TCR beta sequences and the way those sequences occurred across donors. In an earlier analysis of roughly 600 of the donors, high-throughput TCR beta sequencing was used to judge whether each TCR beta V gene segment behaved as functional or pseudogenic. Alongside the repertoire data, information on donor age, sex, ethnicity and CMV serostatus was compiled. Genome-wide SNP genotypes for about 60% of the roughly 700 donors were used in a later genetic analysis, which treated that subset as a discovery cohort. All discovery cohort repertoires had been generated on a single sequencing platform. Both class I and class II loci were covered by HLA typing, at four-digit resolution. Typing coverage varied by locus: roughly 629-630 donors for A, B, C, DRB1 and DQB1; more than 500 for DQA1; around 570 for DPA1; approximately 470 for DPB1. About 5 DR-DQ haplotypes were handled as single units for association and clustering, since linkage in the cohort was strong. Among some 410 genotyped donors of the cohort, an average of 235,054 unique TCR beta nucleotide sequences were sequenced per donor, around a sixth of them non-productive.

Points the paper makes about the study in general: According to the authors, the approach could potentially be generalized to other disease states and immunological phenotypes. The study listed 150 to 200 TCR beta chains as associated with cytomegalovirus. A further reported finding was that TCR beta sequences accurately predicted the HLA-A and HLA-B alleles for most subjects in the first cohort. Roughly uniform sequencing depth across donors was assumed in presence/absence analyses, although this assumption may not hold. V-gene and J-gene trimming of TCR beta chains was associated with a missense DCLRE1C variant in a later genetic analysis, and the association was replicated in an independent cohort. A cluster of highly shared sequence variants was judged likely to represent a technical artifact of the sequencing pipeline. In a later analysis, TCR association rates were found to vary across HLA loci, with the most associated TCRs seen for DRB1 alleles and the fewest for HLA-C alleles. In an earlier analysis of some 500 of the donors, most TCR beta V segments were observed in productive rearrangements about 90% or about 30% of the time, broadly matching IMGT annotations. Compared with equally common non-associated chains, HLA-associated TCR beta chains in a later analysis were more clonally expanded and had lower generation probabilities. The earlier analysis of 587 of the donors excluded about 16 rarely observed V segments, including chromosome 9 orphons, because counts were too low. The classifier was reported to diagnose cytomegalovirus status with high specificity and sensitivity in both the original cohort and the validation cohort. A later analysis found that most CMV-associated TCR beta chains appeared HLA-restricted, with HLA associations seemingly driven largely by CMV exposure. According to a later analysis, parvovirus B19, influenza, CMV and Epstein-Barr virus appeared linked to several top co-occurrence clusters. Immune exposure information for the cohort was limited to CMV serostatus. The cohort was sequenced for TCR beta chains only, and without alpha or paired-chain data the features that could be detected were limited. Assigning TCR associations to individual alleles was difficult when HLA alleles, especially DR and DQ, strongly co-occurred. Some IMGT-functional V segments, including TRBV6-2 and TRBV6-3, could not be distinguished by the 87-base-pair reads and were therefore excluded. In vitro tests confirmed that a few of the cytomegalovirus-associated TCR beta chains recognize cytomegalovirus antigens. Compared with the 666-donor mean, donors in an Asian-associated ancestry cluster had fewer N-insertions in productive TCRs, according to a later genetic analysis. Because HLA typing was unavailable for some donors at each locus, only the typed subset was used in association tests. A later analysis associated 16,951 TCR beta sequences with specific HLA alleles at a false discovery rate of 0.05. While some public TCRs were present in many individuals, most TCR sequences turned up only very rarely across donors. Linkage disequilibrium might explain the correlated functional status among segregating V segments, but an unknown experimental factor could not be ruled out.

In total, roughly 710 healthy bone marrow donors made up the cohort. Cohort members were all nominally healthy when sampled, although unrecorded immune exposures were likely present. The donor was CMV seronegative and was included in the group of a few hundred seronegative cohort members. Every donor gave a peripheral blood sample, and the peripheral blood mononuclear cells from that sample were used for TCR beta sequencing. Genomic DNA extraction from the blood cell samples was performed with the Qiagen DNeasy Blood Extraction Kit. The CDR3 runs 15 amino acids, cysteine and phenylalanine included. Only the CDR3 DNA is retained, 45 bases long and in frame from the first base. CDR1 is given as SGHTA and CDR2 as FQGNSA, both from the germline V gene. V is reduced by 6 bases and J by 1 base, leaving a spacing of 15 bases between them. Library preparation used the immunoSEQ multiplex PCR assay. A mixture of 60 forward primers for TCR Vbeta segments and 13 reverse primers for TCR Jbeta segments was used in the multiplex PCR. The CDR3 region of rearranged TCR beta genes was amplified from genomic DNA by a multiplex PCR assay. On the Illumina HiSeq System, the amplified TCR beta libraries were sequenced as 87-base-pair reads. Per the original workflow: A later analysis tallied around 80 million unique TCR beta chains across the approximately 670 repertoires, and approximately 12 million of those chains were shared by two or more donors. To remove PCR and sequencing errors, raw reads were error-corrected and collapsed into unique sequences using a nearest-neighbor algorithm that merged closely related sequences. To assign V, D and J gene segments, CDR3 sequences were aligned to IMGT reference sequences. For a sequence to be retained, at least a six-nucleotide match to both a V gene segment and a J gene segment was required. A rearrangement was called productive if the CDR3 had no stop codons and remained in frame with V and J, and every other rearrangement was called non-productive. Following IMGT convention, CDR3 was defined as the stretch from the second conserved V-encoded cysteine up to the conserved J-encoded phenylalanine. In an earlier analysis of around 540 of the donors, sequences lacking an unambiguous match to a single V gene segment were excluded. An earlier analysis of 587 of the donors classified V segments as functional when productive rearrangements were above 56.7% and as segregating when the standard deviation between donors was above 5%. A statistical classification framework was built for diagnosing cytomegalovirus status from the catalog of TCR beta chain sequences. A later analysis assigned V and J genes by comparing TCR nucleotide sequences with IMGT/GENE-DB human TR gene sequences. In a later analysis, CDR3 sequences and most-parsimonious VDJ recombination scenarios were assigned using the TCRdist pipeline. In a later analysis, every TCR beta chain was defined by the combination of its CDR3 amino acid sequence and its V-gene family, and reads without a unique V-gene family were dropped. As a way to deal with suspected cross-contamination and a sequencing artifact, a later analysis dropped nearly 600 nucleotide sequences that were highly shared and had low generation probability. In a later analysis, a clonal expansion index for each public chain was calculated from normalized within-repertoire ranks of inferred template counts. In a later analysis, generation probabilities were computed with a VDJ recombination model fitted to out-of-frame rearrangements, and the resulting probabilities were checked against IGoR. In a later analysis, TCR-TCR, TCR-HLA and TCR-CMV co-occurrence was scored with hypergeometric tests, and a repertoire-size bias correction was applied to TCR pairs. A later analysis estimated false discovery rates by permuting HLA or CMV assignments 20 times. A later analysis grouped co-occurring TCRs with DBSCAN, adding TCRdist sequence similarity when clustering within HLA-allele-positive subsets. Repertoires with fewer than 30,000 or more than 120,000 public chains, plus five repertoires with anomalous nucleotide sharing, were excluded from co-occurrence clustering. TCRdb provides this immuneACCESS table in a form limited to in-frame rearrangements. Some clones are lacking; in checked studies, under half of them reflect an unresolved V gene, and why the rest are absent is not known. V and J calls and clone size follow that table, whereas D and trimming were derived from the DNA. The table for this sample records roughly 82,000 clones. The top ten clones comprise 1.3% to 1.5% of the sample.

With regard to this clone: No cognate antigen has been identified for it.

The rearranged chain carries TRBV7-2 and TRBJ1-2, with a tentative D gene TRBD1 over 6 matching bases. Material: PBMCs. This TCR derives from a woman aged 60-70 years in good health and CMV-seronegative. The CDR3 corresponds to CASRLRGGVNYGYTF. The nucleotide sequence reads TGTGCCAGCAGGCTCAGGGGCGGCGTTAACTATGGCTACACCTTC.